This TCR beta chain was sequenced during a study of shared clonotypes between healthy human individuals. The V gene's germline CDR1 is SGDLS and CDR2 YYNGEE. V was trimmed by 6 bases and J by 0 bases, leaving 15 bases between them. The CDR3 length is 16 residues. Per the study methods: Filtering differed since immunoSEQ provided only junctions, with no quality scores. The data were produced by immunoSEQ multiplex PCR, yet TCRdb's version contains in-frame clones alone and is incomplete. D and trimming come from the DNA, and the V and J calls and clone size come from that table. Of around 2.1 million clones listed, nearly 97% are singletons. Study findings and constraints: Memory subsets generally showed lower estimated richness than naive subsets. How much donors shared clonotypes was expected to be affected by sequencing depth.

With respect to this clone: Its antigen remains unknown.

The sequenced sample consisted of naive CD4+ T cells sorted from blood. This sample's subset: CD45RA+ positively selected. The gene calls are TRBV9 and TRBJ2-2; D remains unclear. This receptor was taken from a man in his late teens or twenties in good health. CDR3 coding DNA: TGTGCCAGCACCCCGTTAGCCGGGTCGAACACCGGGGAGCTGTTTTTT. As protein: CASTPLAGSNTGELFF.